This T cell receptor (beta chain) was recorded in a study of cytomegalovirus exposure and HLA in healthy donors. The donors were members of the validation cohort comprising over a hundred subjects, separate from the roughly 670-subject first cohort. Clones were sequenced by immunoSEQ multiplex PCR, and TCRdb holds only the in-frame ones, with some missing. This repertoire shows over 250,000 clones, approximately 86% found once; its top ten account for 1%. Remarks on this clone: Its target is not known.

V gave up 3 bases and J gave up 0 bases, with 16 bases separating them. CDR3 length equals 18 residues. Germline lookup yields CDR1 SGHNT and CDR2 YYREEE (reference sequence). Overall study findings and caveats: Approximately 160 TCR beta chains were listed as cytomegalovirus-associated.

The sequencing sample was made of PBMCs. The genes are TRBV5-4 and TRBJ1-6, with a weak D call TRBD1 (5 bases). This receptor was obtained from a woman aged 18-29 years in good health and CMV-seronegative. The CDR3 region has the DNA TGTGCCAGCAGCTGGGGGGGACTGTACCACTCCTATAATTCACCCCTCCACTTT. The encoded protein is CASSWGGLYHSYNSPLHF. The full variable domain, its missing parts supplied by reference TRBV5-4 and TRBJ1-6, is ETGVTQSPTHLIKTRGQQVTLRCSSQSGHNTVSWYQQALGQGPQFIFQYYREEENGRGNFPPRFSGLQFPNYSSELNVNALELDDSALYLCASSWGGLYHSYNSPLHFGNGTRLTVT.